Below, 31 T cell receptor beta chains from the same sample are listed, as sequenced in a study of T cells in Graves' hyperthyroidism and ophthalmopathy. TCR beta CDR3 regions were amplified from RNA transcripts. The TCR CDR3 first-round RT-PCR relied on the HTBI primer set. TCRdb re-analysed the multiplex PCR reads in MiXCR, keeping a single row per CDR3 protein. The sample has 250,000 or so distinct CDR3 sequences, roughly 15% seen once; the top ten hold 10% to 15%. The sequenced sample was blood. The source is a middle-aged woman with Graves' hyperthyroidism that later progressed to Graves' ophthalmopathy.

This clonotype was seen many times. The CDR3 sequence is CASSGTGTGIYEQYF. The CDR3 DNA follows: TGTGCCAGCAGTGGGACCGGGACAGGGATCTACGAGCAGTACTTC. V is TRBV28 and J is TRBJ2-7; TRBD1 agrees at 9 bases. The CDR3 length is 15 residues. The V segment lost 5 bases and the J segment 3 bases; nucleotides outside the gene matches: 8. Germline V lookup: CDR1 MDHEN, CDR2 SYDVKM. Full variable domain (outside the CDR3, taken from reference TRBV28 and TRBJ2-7): DVKVTQSSRYLVKRTGEKVFLECVQDMDHENMFWYRQDPGLGLRLIYFSYDVKMKEKGDIPEGYSVSREKKERFSLILESASTNQTSMYLCASSGTGTGIYEQYFGPGTRLTVT.

This clonotype was counted at least ten times. As DNA, the CDR3 is TGCGCCAGCAGCGAGGGTTGGAAGCGGGAGTCCAACTACAATGAGCAGTTCTTC. Protein sequence: CASSEGWKRESNYNEQFF. V gene TRBV5-1 combines with J gene TRBJ2-1, with 8 bases matching TRBD2. Losses at the gene ends were 4 bases for V and 3 bases for J; bases not matched to a gene: 15. The V gene's germline CDR1 is SGHRS and CDR2 YFSETQ. CDR3 length equals 18 residues.

This clonotype came up many times. The chain couples TRBV5-4 to TRBJ2-7; D call uncertain. CDR3 length: 13 amino acids. Trimming pared 6 bases from V and 0 bases from J, leaving 10 bases between. Germline V gene data show CDR1 as SGHNT and CDR2 as YYREEE (reference sequence). The CDR3 here is CASKRRYSYEQYF. The DNA for the CDR3 is TGTGCCAGCAAGCGTCGATACTCCTACGAGCAGTACTTC.

This clonotype has a count of ten or more. The V call is TRBV6-1, the J call TRBJ2-7, with 7 bases that match TRBD1. From germline, CDR1 is MNHNS and CDR2 SASEGT. J was trimmed by 3 bases and V by 8 bases; bases with no gene match: 7. This CDR3 is built from 13 residues. CDR3 residues: CASVPGQNYEQYF. The CDR3 DNA follows: TGTGCCAGCGTCCCGGGACAGAACTACGAGCAGTACTTC.

The V gene is TRBV18, the J gene TRBJ2-6, with 8 bases that match TRBD1. The V and J ends lost 5 bases and 3 bases, in that order; junction bases with no gene match: 3. The germline V gene encodes CDR1 KGHSH and CDR2 LQKENI. The CDR3 is made up of 15 amino acids. CDR3 sequence reads: CASSLDRVGANVLTF. CDR3 sequence (DNA): TGTGCCAGCTCATTGGACAGGGTTGGGGCCAACGTCCTGACTTTC.

In its sample, this clonotype was seen many times. The CDR3 reads CASRTGLAGTYEQYF. In DNA form, the CDR3 reads TGTGCCAGCAGAACTGGACTAGCGGGGACTTACGAGCAGTACTTC. This chain joins TRBV6-1 and TRBJ2-7, with TRBD2 matching over 12 bases. Germline V gives CDR1 MNHNS, CDR2 SASEGT. The CDR3 extends over 15 amino acids. The J segment lost 4 bases and the V segment lost 6 bases, leaving 7 bases of the junction unmatched.

This clonotype occurred a few times. The rearrangement uses TRBV9 and TRBJ2-1; a weak D match, TRBD1 (6 bases). Germline V lookup: CDR1 SGDLS, CDR2 YYNGEE. The V end was cut by 0 bases, the J end by 5 bases, with 12 bases between. The CDR3 has 15 residues. CDR3 residues: CASSVGSQGDNEQFF. CDR3 sequence (DNA): TGTGCCAGCAGCGTAGGGTCACAGGGAGACAATGAGCAGTTCTTC.

There are many counts of this clonotype. This chain uses TRBV10-3 with TRBJ2-1; weak D call: TRBD2 (5 bases). CDR1 and CDR2 from the germline V gene are ENHRY and SYGVKD. Trimming stripped 6 bases from V and 7 bases from J, with 13 bases between. CDR3 length equals 13 residues. CDR3 DNA: TGTGCCATCAGCCCAAGGACTGAAAATGAGCAGTTCTTC. It specifies CAISPRTENEQFF.

The chain carries TRBV4-1 and TRBJ2-3; 9 bases map to TRBD2. V was clipped by 5 bases and J by 6 bases; unmatched bases: 12. This CDR3 is built from 16 residues. Germline V lookup: CDR1 MGHRA, CDR2 YSYEKL. The CDR3 here is CASSFGGREGLDTQYF. The CDR3 DNA reads as TGCGCCAGCAGCTTTGGGGGGCGGGAGGGCCTGGATACGCAGTATTTT.

This clonotype occurred many times. The V call is TRBV29-1, the J call TRBJ2-5, with TRBD2 matching 9 bases. The V gene's germline CDR1 is SQVTM and CDR2 ANQGSEA. This CDR3 contains 15 residues. The trim removed 5 bases at V and 0 bases at J, leaving 7 bases unmatched. CDR3 bases: TGCAGCGTTCGCCGACTAGCGGAGTACCAAGAGACCCAGTACTTC. Translated, it gives CSVRRLAEYQETQYF.

This clonotype was recorded at least ten times. V is TRBV11-2 and J is TRBJ2-7, with 7 bases aligning to TRBD2. The CDR3 covers 17 residues. The germline CDR1 and CDR2 sequences are SGHAT and FQNNGV. The V segment lost 1 base and the J segment 2 bases; nucleotides outside the gene matches: 11. CDR3 loop: CASSLGMGGGRAYEQYF. CDR3 coding DNA: TGTGCCAGCAGCTTAGGAATGGGTGGCGGGAGAGCCTACGAGCAGTACTTC.

This clonotype was found a few times. The chain is built from TRBV6-1 and TRBJ1-5; D unclear. This CDR3 has 15 amino acids. V was trimmed by 6 bases and J by 0 bases, leaving 12 bases between them. The germline CDR1 and CDR2 sequences are MNHNS and SASEGT. In DNA, the CDR3 is TGTGCCAGCAGCCCTGACACGCATAGCAATCAGCCCCAGCATTTT. Encoded protein: CASSPDTHSNQPQHF.

This clonotype was detected ten times or more. The chain carries TRBV28 and TRBJ2-7; no firm D call. The CDR3 contains 13 residues. Germline CDR1 is MDHEN and CDR2 is SYDVKM. Between the trimmed V and J ends, which lost 5 bases and 2 bases, there was a span of 10 bases. CDR3 nucleotide sequence: TGTGCCAGCAGTGATAGGACGGCCTACGAGCAGTACTTC. It translates to CASSDRTAYEQYF.

The table lists this clonotype with many counts. The chain links TRBV28 to TRBJ1-4; 7 bases are shared with TRBD1. V lost 4 bases and J lost 8; bases outside the gene matches: 22. In germline, CDR1 is MDHEN, CDR2 SYDVKM. The CDR3 consists of 19 residues. The DNA for the CDR3 is TGTGCCAGCAGTTCCCCATTAGTAAGTCCTCAGGGGGATTTGGAAAAACTGTTTTTT. Its translation is CASSSPLVSPQGDLEKLFF.

This clonotype came up many times. The chain links TRBV29-1 to TRBJ2-2, with D unresolved. The CDR3 loop spans 12 amino acids. Germline CDR1 and CDR2: SQVTM and ANQGSEA. Trimming removed 8 bases from V and 4 bases from J, with 11 bases in between. The DNA of the CDR3 is TGCAGCATCCCGGACGGCACCGGGGAGCTGTTTTTT. Translation: CSIPDGTGELFF.

This clonotype was counted many times. The chain has TRBV27 and TRBJ1-2; D is unclear. Germline assignment: CDR1 MNHEY and CDR2 SMNVEV (reference sequence). The length of the CDR3 is 14 residues. Trimming shortened V by 5 bases and J by 4 bases, and 14 bases separated the two germline ends. The CDR3 loop reads CASSASGLGYGYTF. Written as DNA, the CDR3 is TGTGCCAGCAGTGCCTCGGGGTTAGGCTATGGCTACACCTTC.

This clonotype has a count of ten or more. V gene TRBV28 combines with J gene TRBJ2-3, with 10 nucleotides matching TRBD2. The V segment lost 1 base and the J segment 8 bases; nucleotides outside the gene matches: 3. Per the germline V gene, CDR1 is MDHEN and CDR2 is SYDVKM. The CDR3 contains 14 residues. This CDR3 reads CASSLSGLALTQYF. The CDR3 nucleotides are TGTGCCAGCAGTTTATCGGGACTAGCGCTTACGCAGTATTTT.

V usage is TRBV4-1 and J usage is TRBJ2-1; the match to TRBD2 covers 9 bases. The trim removed 3 bases at V and 0 bases at J, leaving 3 bases unmatched. This CDR3 has 16 amino acids. The germline CDR1 and CDR2 sequences are MGHRA and YSYEKL. DNA for the CDR3: TGCGCCAGCAGCCAGTATAGCGGGAGCTCCTACAATGAGCAGTTCTTC. This gives the protein CASSQYSGSSYNEQFF.

This clonotype showed up many times. The chain links TRBV28 to TRBJ2-1; 11 nucleotides agree with TRBD1. V lost 6 bases and J lost 7; bases outside the gene matches: 2. This CDR3 has 13 residues. The germline gives CDR1 MDHEN, CDR2 SYDVKM. CDR3: CASRGQGVNEQFF. The CDR3 DNA sequence: TGTGCCAGCAGGGGACAGGGGGTAAATGAGCAGTTCTTC.

This chain joins TRBV6-1 and TRBJ2-4; a possible D gene is TRBD2 (5 bases). CDR3 length equals 16 residues. V lost 6 bases to trimming and J lost 0 bases, with 15 bases between them. Germline values: CDR1 MNHNS, CDR2 SASEGT. The CDR3 DNA reads TGTGCCAGCAGCGAGGAGGTCGTACTAGCCAAAAACATTCAGTACTTC. Amino acid sequence: CASSEEVVLAKNIQYF.

This clonotype was observed at least ten times. The genes are TRBV11-2 and TRBJ1-5; D might be TRBD1 (5 bases). Germline CDR1 and CDR2: SGHAT and FQNNGV. Deletions cut 0 bases from V and 0 bases from J, with 12 bases between. There are 17 residues in the CDR3. The CDR3 region has the DNA TGTGCCAGCAGCTTAGATAGGGGAAATCCTAGCAATCAGCCCCAGCATTTT. Translating it yields CASSLDRGNPSNQPQHF.

This clonotype has only a few counts. This rearrangement joins TRBV27 to TRBJ2-1; TRBD2 aligns across 12 bases. CDR1 is MNHEY and CDR2 is SMNVEV in the germline V gene (reference sequence). J gave up 9 bases and V 4 bases, and 4 bases lay outside the gene matches. The CDR3 totals 14 residues. CDR3 bases: TGTGCCAGCAGTTCTAGCGGGAGGGCCCGTGAGCAGTTCTTC. Its protein is CASSSSGRAREQFF.

This clonotype has ten or more counts. The V and J genes are TRBV11-1 and TRBJ2-1; 8 positions match TRBD2. The V gene's germline CDR1 is SGHAT and CDR2 FQDESV (reference sequence). V dropped 5 bases and J dropped 9; count of bases not matched to a gene: 12. The CDR3 length is 15 residues. CDR3 in amino acids: CASSRGLGKSLEQFF. The DNA for the CDR3 is TGTGCCAGCAGCCGGGGACTAGGTAAATCTCTTGAGCAGTTCTTC.

To note about this clonotype: Given a much more abundant clone one base away, this may be a read error. This chain connects TRBV5-4 to TRBJ2-2; 11 bases map to TRBD2. The CDR3 contains 15 residues. In germline, CDR1 is SGHNT, CDR2 YYREEE (reference sequence). The CDR3 coding sequence is TGTGCCAGCAGAACAGGACTAGCGGGCACCGGGGAGCTGTTATTT. This encodes CASRTGLAGTGELLF.

This clonotype was recorded at least ten times. V gene TRBV20-1 combines with J gene TRBJ2-2; weak D call: TRBD1 (6 bases). CDR3 length: 13 amino acids. Germline V CDR1 and CDR2: DFQATT, SNEGSKA (reference sequence). V lost 5 bases and J 3 bases, leaving 10 bases between the germline ends. The chain's CDR3 is CSAVQGYTGELFF. The CDR3 nucleotides read TGCAGTGCTGTCCAGGGGTACACCGGGGAGCTGTTTTTT.

The chain uses TRBV28 and TRBJ2-5; D might be TRBD2 (6 bases). Germline values: CDR1 MDHEN, CDR2 SYDVKM. V was clipped by 5 bases and J by 1 base, with 11 bases between them. The CDR3 is made up of 14 amino acids. The CDR3 sequence: CASSTDYLQETQYF. CDR3 nucleotide sequence: TGTGCCAGCAGTACGGACTATCTCCAAGAGACCCAGTACTTC.

In this sample, this clonotype turned up a few times. The chain's CDR3 is CASSVIGANVLTF. CDR3 DNA sequence: TGTGCCAGCAGCGTAATAGGGGCCAACGTCCTGACTTTC. The gene calls are TRBV9 and TRBJ2-6, with D uncertain. V dropped 1 base and J dropped 4 bases, with 3 bases sitting between them. The CDR3 has 13 amino acids. Germline V gene sequence: CDR1 SGDLS, CDR2 YYNGEE. Using reference TRBV9 and TRBJ2-6 for the parts outside the CDR3, the full variable domain is DSGVTQTPKHLITATGQRVTLRCSPRSGDLSVYWYQQSLDQGLQFLIQYYNGEERAKGNILERFSAQQFPDLHSELNLSSLELGDSALYFCASSVIGANVLTFGAGSRLTVL.

This clonotype was seen at least ten times. The chain employs TRBV2 and TRBJ2-5; D is uncertain. The germline V gene encodes CDR1 SNHLY and CDR2 FYNNEI. Trimming shortened V by 3 bases and J by 2 bases, and 7 bases separated the two germline ends. The CDR3 extends over 13 amino acids. CDR3 sequence reads: CASSDWQQETQYF. The CDR3 bases are TGTGCCAGCAGTGACTGGCAGCAAGAGACCCAGTACTTC.

The genes are TRBV6-1 and TRBJ2-7; D is possibly TRBD2 (5 bases). Trimming took 5 bases from V and 4 from J, leaving 15 bases between them. CDR1 MNHNS and CDR2 SASEGT come from the germline V gene. This CDR3 region has 14 residues. The CDR3, as DNA: TGTGCCAGCAGTCAGCGGAACTCCCAGTACGAGCAGTACTTC. Translating gives CASSQRNSQYEQYF.

This clonotype was observed a few times. This rearrangement joins TRBV6-1 to TRBJ2-1; 10 bases line up with TRBD1. Germline-derived CDR1 and CDR2 are MNHNS and SASEGT. This CDR3 contains 16 residues. The V gene end was trimmed by 6 bases and the J gene end by 4 bases; junction bases not matched to a gene: 9. This CDR3 reads CASSRDRDRGYNEQFF. Here the CDR3 DNA reads TGTGCCAGCAGCAGAGATAGGGACAGGGGATACAATGAGCAGTTCTTC.

This clonotype appeared many times. V is TRBV27 and J is TRBJ2-7; D not resolved. CDR1 is MNHEY, CDR2 SMNVEV, per germline (reference sequence). Trimming stripped 4 bases from V and 6 bases from J, with 10 bases between. This CDR3 comprises 12 residues. The CDR3 reads CASSSLTLEQYF. The CDR3 DNA reads TGTGCCAGCAGTTCGCTCACTCTCGAGCAGTACTTC.